The rows below give T cell receptor beta chains drawn from one sample of a study of blood T cell repertoires in COVID-19. Produced via immunoSEQ multiplex PCR; TCRdb's table is partial and in-frame only. The sample includes over 400,000 clones, 75% to 90% of them seen just once. Input material: peripheral blood. These receptors were collected from a human donor in a cohort sampled during active COVID-19. CDR3s include the opening cysteine and the closing phenylalanine or tryptophan. The size entry is marked missing in some rows and otherwise reads once, few, many or a size class.

cdr3_aa	v_call	j_call	clone_size
CASSLTRQETQYF	TRBV7-3	TRBJ2-5	once
CASSLVGGSDTQYF	TRBV7-2	TRBJ2-3	NA
CASSDLAGATTGELFF	TRBV6-6	TRBJ2-2	NA
CASSVGSGAYNEQFF	TRBV9	TRBJ2-1	NA
CASSPQAPEGQPQHF	TRBV2	TRBJ1-5	once
CASSLNREETQYF	TRBV5-1	TRBJ2-5	NA
CASSIDYRGRPYEQYF	TRBV19	TRBJ2-7	NA
CASSYRNNEQFF	TRBV27	TRBJ2-1	NA
CASSLAPARGRNEQFF	TRBV7-9	TRBJ2-1	NA
CASSIQNGYTF	TRBV13	TRBJ1-2	NA
CASSVETENTEAFF	TRBV9	TRBJ1-1	NA
CASSNLLRGGTDTQYF	TRBV19	TRBJ2-3	NA
CASSRLEGQETQYF	TRBV19	TRBJ2-5	NA
CASSYSPGMNTEAFF	TRBV6-5	TRBJ1-1	NA
CASSPGSVTYNEQFF	TRBV6-6	TRBJ2-1	NA